One sample yielded the 9 T cell receptor beta chains listed below, sequenced in a study of blood T cell repertoires in COVID-19. TCRdb's copy holds only in-frame clones and misses some; the assay was immunoSEQ multiplex PCR. The repertoire consists of 350,000 or so clones, with almost 90% occurring once and the leading ten covering under 1.2%. What was sequenced was PBMCs or T cells enriched from blood (not recorded which). The receptors here all came from a woman aged 30 to 39 who had been exposed to COVID-19.

This rearrangement joins TRBV9 to TRBJ2-1, with a possible D match to TRBD1 (5 bases). V was pared by 1 base and J by 8 bases, with 19 bases between. The CDR3 loop spans 16 amino acids. Germline V gene lookup returns CDR1 SGDLS and CDR2 YYNGEE. As DNA, the CDR3 is TGTGCCAGCAGCGTAACAACCCCCCCAGGGTCCGATGAGCAGTTCTTC. Protein sequence: CASSVTTPPGSDEQFF.

The rearrangement links TRBV4-2 to TRBJ2-5, with a possible D match to TRBD2 (6 bases). V lost 1 base, J lost 5 bases, and 14 bases lay in between. The CDR3 covers 15 residues. Per the germline V gene, CDR1 is LGHNA and CDR2 is YNFKEQ. Here the CDR3 reads CASSQGVGSEETQYF. The CDR3 region has the DNA TGTGCCAGCAGCCAAGGAGTCGGGAGTGAGGAGACCCAGTACTTC.

The chain couples TRBV9 to TRBJ2-3, with 10 bases lining up with TRBD1. This CDR3 has 15 amino acids. V dropped 3 bases and J dropped 0; count of bases not matched to a gene: 1. Germline lookup yields CDR1 SGDLS and CDR2 YYNGEE. CDR3 in amino acids: CASSAGQGSTDTQYF. DNA for the CDR3: TGTGCCAGCAGCGCGGGACAGGGGAGCACAGATACGCAGTATTTT.

The genes are TRBV11-3 and TRBJ2-1; TRBD2 aligns across 11 bases. The CDR3 runs to 16 residues. Germline lookup yields CDR1 SGHNT and CDR2 YENEEA. With V trimmed by 3 bases and J by 4 bases, 5 bases remained unmatched. The CDR3 sequence is CASSFRLAGKYNEQFF. The CDR3 DNA reads as TGTGCCAGCAGCTTCCGACTAGCGGGAAAATACAATGAGCAGTTCTTC.

V is TRBV15 and J is TRBJ1-2, with D perhaps TRBD1 (6 bases). The germline V gene encodes CDR1 LNHNV and CDR2 YYDKDF (reference sequence). The CDR3 is made up of 15 amino acids. V was clipped by 0 bases and J by 5 bases, with 13 bases between them. The chain's CDR3 is CATSREAGDKYGYTF. CDR3 bases: TGTGCCACCAGCAGAGAGGCAGGGGATAAGTATGGCTACACCTTC.

This clone was observed a single time. The rearrangement joins TRBV6-5 to TRBJ2-7, with TRBD1 identical over 9 bases. The CDR3 loop spans 15 amino acids. V lost 6 bases and J lost 4; bases outside the gene matches: 10. The germline CDR1 and CDR2 sequences are MNHEY and SVGAGI. The CDR3: CASRGQRTGDYEQYF. CDR3 in DNA: TGTGCCAGCAGGGGTCAACGGACAGGGGATTACGAGCAGTACTTC.

The chain uses TRBV3-1 (or the pseudogene TRBV3-2) and TRBJ2-7, with 12 bases aligning to TRBD2. The junction had 5 bases not matched to a gene; V was cut back by 0 bases and J by 5 bases. The germline V gene encodes CDR1 LGHDT and CDR2 YNNKEL (reference sequence). The CDR3 has 16 residues. The CDR3 nucleotides read TGTGCCAGCAGCCAAGACCTAGCGGGAGGGCCGGACGAGCAGTACTTC. Residues: CASSQDLAGGPDEQYF.

This clone appeared once. The chain has TRBV7-8 and TRBJ2-7; 10 bases fit TRBD2. The CDR3 extends over 18 amino acids. Germline V gene lookup returns CDR1 SGHVS and CDR2 FQNEAQ. The V and J ends lost 5 bases and 5 bases, in that order; junction bases with no gene match: 18. The DNA for the CDR3 is TGTGCCAGCAGCCCAAGGGGCCCTAGCGGGAGTTACTTCGACGAGCAGTACTTC. It specifies CASSPRGPSGSYFDEQYF.

This chain connects TRBV5-4 to TRBJ2-1; 10 bases match TRBD2. This CDR3 comprises 14 residues. V trimming: 1 base; J trimming: 6 bases; junction bases outside the gene matches: 1. Germline CDR1 and CDR2: SGHNT and YYREEE (reference sequence). The CDR3 DNA reads as TGTGCCAGCAGCTTGAGCGGGAGGGTCAATGAGCAGTTCTTC. Amino acid sequence: CASSLSGRVNEQFF.